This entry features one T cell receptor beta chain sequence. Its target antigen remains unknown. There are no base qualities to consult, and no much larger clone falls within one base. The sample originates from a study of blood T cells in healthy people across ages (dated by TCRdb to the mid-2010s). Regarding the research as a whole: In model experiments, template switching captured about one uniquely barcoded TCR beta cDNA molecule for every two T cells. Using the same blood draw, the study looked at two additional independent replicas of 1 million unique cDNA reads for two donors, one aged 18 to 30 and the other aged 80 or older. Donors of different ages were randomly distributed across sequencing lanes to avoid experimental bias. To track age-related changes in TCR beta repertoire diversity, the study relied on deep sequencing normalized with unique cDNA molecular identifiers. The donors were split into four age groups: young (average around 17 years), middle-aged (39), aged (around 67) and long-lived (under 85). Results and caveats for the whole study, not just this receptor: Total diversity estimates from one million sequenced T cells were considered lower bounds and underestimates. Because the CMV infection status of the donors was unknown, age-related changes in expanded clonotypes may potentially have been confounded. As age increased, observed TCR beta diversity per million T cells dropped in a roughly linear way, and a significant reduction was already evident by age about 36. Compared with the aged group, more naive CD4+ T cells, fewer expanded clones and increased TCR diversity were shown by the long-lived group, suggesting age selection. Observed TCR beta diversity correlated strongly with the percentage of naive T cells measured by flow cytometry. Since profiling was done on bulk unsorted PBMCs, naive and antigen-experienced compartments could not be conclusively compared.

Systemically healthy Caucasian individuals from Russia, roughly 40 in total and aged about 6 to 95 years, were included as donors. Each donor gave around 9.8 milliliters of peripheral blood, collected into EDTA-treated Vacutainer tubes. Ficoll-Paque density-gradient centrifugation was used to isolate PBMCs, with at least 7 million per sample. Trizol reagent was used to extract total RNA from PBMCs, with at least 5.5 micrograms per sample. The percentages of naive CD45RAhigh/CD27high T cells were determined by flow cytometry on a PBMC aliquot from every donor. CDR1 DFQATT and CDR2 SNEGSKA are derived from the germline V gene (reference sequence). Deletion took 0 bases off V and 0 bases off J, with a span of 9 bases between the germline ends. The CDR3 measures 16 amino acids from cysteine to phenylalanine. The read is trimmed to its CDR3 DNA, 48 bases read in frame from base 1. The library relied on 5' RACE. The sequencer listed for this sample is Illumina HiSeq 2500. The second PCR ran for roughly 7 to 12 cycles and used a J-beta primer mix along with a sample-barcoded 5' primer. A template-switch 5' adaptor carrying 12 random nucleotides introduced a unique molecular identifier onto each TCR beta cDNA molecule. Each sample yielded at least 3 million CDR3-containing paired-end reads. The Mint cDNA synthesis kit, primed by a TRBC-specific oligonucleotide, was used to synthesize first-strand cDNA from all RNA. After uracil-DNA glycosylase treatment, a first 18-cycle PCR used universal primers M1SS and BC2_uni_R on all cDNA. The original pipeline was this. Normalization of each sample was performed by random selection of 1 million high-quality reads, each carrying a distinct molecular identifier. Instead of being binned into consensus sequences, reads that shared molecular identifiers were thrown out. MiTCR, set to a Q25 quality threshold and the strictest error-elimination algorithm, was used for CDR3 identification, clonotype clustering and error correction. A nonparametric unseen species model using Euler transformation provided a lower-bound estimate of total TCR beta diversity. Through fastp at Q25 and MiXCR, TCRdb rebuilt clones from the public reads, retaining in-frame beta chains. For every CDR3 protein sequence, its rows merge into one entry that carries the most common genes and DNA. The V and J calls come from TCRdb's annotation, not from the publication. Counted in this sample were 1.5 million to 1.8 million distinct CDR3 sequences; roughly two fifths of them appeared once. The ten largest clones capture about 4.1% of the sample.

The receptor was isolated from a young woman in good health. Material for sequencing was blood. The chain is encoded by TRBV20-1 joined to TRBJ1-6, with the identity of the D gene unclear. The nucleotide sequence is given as TGCAGTGCTAGAGATCCGCGAAACTCCTATAATTCACCCCTCCACTTT. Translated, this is CSARDPRNSYNSPLHF.